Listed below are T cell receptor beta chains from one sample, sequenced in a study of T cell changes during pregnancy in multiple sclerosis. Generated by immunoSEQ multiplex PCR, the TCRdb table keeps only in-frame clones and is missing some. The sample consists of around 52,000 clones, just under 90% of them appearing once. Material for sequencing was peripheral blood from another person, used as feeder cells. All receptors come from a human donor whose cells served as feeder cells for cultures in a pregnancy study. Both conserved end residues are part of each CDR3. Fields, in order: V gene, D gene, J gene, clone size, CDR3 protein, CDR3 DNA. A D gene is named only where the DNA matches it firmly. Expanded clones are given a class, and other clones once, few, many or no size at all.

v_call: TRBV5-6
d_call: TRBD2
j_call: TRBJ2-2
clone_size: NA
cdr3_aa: CASSFSGGETGELFF
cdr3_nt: TGTGCCAGCAGCTTTAGCGGGGGGGAGACCGGGGAGCTGTTTTTT

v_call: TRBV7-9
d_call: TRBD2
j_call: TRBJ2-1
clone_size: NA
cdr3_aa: CASSLTAGGSYNEQFF
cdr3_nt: TGTGCCAGCAGCTTAACGGCGGGAGGCTCCTACAATGAGCAGTTCTTC

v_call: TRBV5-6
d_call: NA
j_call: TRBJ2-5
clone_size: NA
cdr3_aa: CASSTPRGTGETQYF
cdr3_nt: TGTGCCAGCAGCACACCTAGGGGGACGGGAGAGACCCAGTACTTC

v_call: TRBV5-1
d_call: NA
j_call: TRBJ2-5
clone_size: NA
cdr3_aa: CASSLAVRALQETQYF
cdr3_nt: TGCGCCAGCAGCTTGGCTGTGCGGGCACTACAAGAGACCCAGTACTTC

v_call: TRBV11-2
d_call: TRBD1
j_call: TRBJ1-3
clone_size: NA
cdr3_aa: CASSLVLGQLNSGNTIYF
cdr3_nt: TGTGCCAGCAGCTTAGTTTTGGGACAGCTAAACTCTGGAAACACCATATATTTT

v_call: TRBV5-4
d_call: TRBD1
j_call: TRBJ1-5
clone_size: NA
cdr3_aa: CASSLGTGGSNQPQHF
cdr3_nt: TGTGCCAGCAGTCTCGGGACAGGGGGAAGCAATCAGCCCCAGCATTTT

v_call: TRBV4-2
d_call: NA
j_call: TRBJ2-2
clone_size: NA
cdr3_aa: CASSPAFRITGELFF
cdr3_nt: TGTGCCAGCAGCCCCGCCTTCCGGATCACCGGGGAGCTGTTTTTT

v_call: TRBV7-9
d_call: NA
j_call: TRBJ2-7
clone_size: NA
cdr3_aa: CASSLQGVSSYEQYF
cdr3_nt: TGTGCCAGCAGCTTACAAGGCGTGAGCTCCTACGAGCAGTACTTC

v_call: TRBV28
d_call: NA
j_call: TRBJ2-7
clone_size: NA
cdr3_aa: CASSRTGTTAYEQYF
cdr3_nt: TGTGCCAGCAGTAGGACAGGGACTACCGCCTACGAGCAGTACTTC

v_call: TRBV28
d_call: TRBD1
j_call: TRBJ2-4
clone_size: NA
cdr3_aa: CASSLRGLNIQYF
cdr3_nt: TGTGCCAGCAGTTTAAGGGGGCTAAACATTCAGTACTTC

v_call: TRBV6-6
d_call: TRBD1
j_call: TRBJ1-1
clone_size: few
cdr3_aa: CASKGSDRGNTEAFF
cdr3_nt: TGTGCCAGCAAGGGATCGGACAGGGGGAACACTGAAGCTTTCTTT

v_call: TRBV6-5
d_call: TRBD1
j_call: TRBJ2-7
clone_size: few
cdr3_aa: CASSYSSGQVIYEQYF
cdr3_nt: TGTGCCAGCAGTTACTCTTCGGGACAGGTTATCTACGAGCAGTACTTC

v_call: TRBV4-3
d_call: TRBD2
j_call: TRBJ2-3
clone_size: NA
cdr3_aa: CASSPSGWREGADTQYF
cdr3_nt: TGCGCCAGCAGCCCATCAGGCTGGCGGGAGGGCGCAGATACGCAGTATTTT

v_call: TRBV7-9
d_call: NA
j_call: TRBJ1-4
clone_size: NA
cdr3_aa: CASSLARPARNEKLFF
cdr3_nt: TGTGCCAGCAGCTTAGCACGTCCGGCTCGTAATGAAAAACTGTTTTTT

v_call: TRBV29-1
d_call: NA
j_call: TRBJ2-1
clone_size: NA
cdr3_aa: CSLGLGSREYNEQFF
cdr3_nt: TGCAGCCTGGGCCTCGGGAGTCGGGAGTACAATGAGCAGTTCTTC

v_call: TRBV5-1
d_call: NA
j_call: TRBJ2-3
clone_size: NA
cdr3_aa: CASSPLLGQAMDTQYF
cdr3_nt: TGCGCCAGCAGCCCCCTCCTAGGGCAAGCTATGGATACGCAGTATTTT

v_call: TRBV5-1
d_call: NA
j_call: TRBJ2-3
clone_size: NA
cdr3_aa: CASSLAGDGDTQYF
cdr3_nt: TGCGCCAGCAGCTTGGCAGGGGACGGGGATACGCAGTATTTT

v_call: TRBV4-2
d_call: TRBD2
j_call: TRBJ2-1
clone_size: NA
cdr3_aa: CASSQDSGNYNEQFF
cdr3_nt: TGTGCCAGCAGCCAAGATAGCGGGAACTACAATGAGCAGTTCTTC

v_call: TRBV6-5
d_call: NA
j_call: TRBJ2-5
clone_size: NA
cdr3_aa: CASSYSVAQGETQYF
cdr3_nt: TGTGCCAGCAGTTACTCTGTGGCCCAGGGAGAGACCCAGTACTTC

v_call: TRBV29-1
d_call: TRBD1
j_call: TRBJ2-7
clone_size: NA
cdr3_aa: CSVEDRASYEQYF
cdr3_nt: TGCAGCGTTGAGGACAGGGCCTCCTACGAGCAGTACTTC

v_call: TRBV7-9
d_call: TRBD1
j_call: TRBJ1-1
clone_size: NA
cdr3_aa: CASSWSGTGPEAFF
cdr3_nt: TGTGCCAGCAGCTGGTCCGGGACAGGGCCTGAAGCTTTCTTT

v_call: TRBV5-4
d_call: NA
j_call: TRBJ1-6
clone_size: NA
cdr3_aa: CASNLRGGGNSPLHF
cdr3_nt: TGTGCCAGCAACCTTCGAGGGGGAGGGAATTCACCCCTCCACTTT

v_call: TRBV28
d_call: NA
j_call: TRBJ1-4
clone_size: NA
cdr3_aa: CASSLGASGSNEKLFF
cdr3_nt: TGTGCCAGCAGTTTAGGTGCGTCAGGGTCTAATGAAAAACTGTTTTTT

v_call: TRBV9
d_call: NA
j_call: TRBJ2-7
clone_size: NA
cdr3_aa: CASSVTPKGVSSYEQYF
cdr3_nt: TGTGCCAGCAGCGTCACCCCGAAGGGGGTTAGCTCCTACGAGCAGTACTTC

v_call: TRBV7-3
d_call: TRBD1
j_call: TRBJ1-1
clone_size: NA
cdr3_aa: CASSQQGAGTEAFF
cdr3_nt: TGTGCCAGCAGCCAACAGGGGGCGGGTACTGAAGCTTTCTTT

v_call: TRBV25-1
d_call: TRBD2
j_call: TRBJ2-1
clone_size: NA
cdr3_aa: CASWDYYNEQFF
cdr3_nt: TGTGCCAGCTGGGACTACTACAATGAGCAGTTCTTC